The 26 T cell receptor beta chains given below trace back to one sample, sequenced in a study of human T cells and chemical hapten exposure. Time point here: patch test 2, 6 weeks after DPC sensitization. The treatment is: therapeutic diphenylcyclopropenone sensitization with weekly scalp DPC. TCRdb independently ran MiXCR on the RACE reads; one entry per CDR3 protein. The table includes under 85,000 distinct CDR3 sequences, about 9.3% detected once. Material: whole blood, obtained in connection with sensitization to the hapten diphenylcyclopropenone (DPC). These receptors were taken from a woman aged 45-59 years with alopecia areata. Some clones in this sample may be carry-over from other donors' samples.

This clonotype occurred many times. The J gene is TRBJ2-5, the V gene TRBV7-6; weak D call: TRBD1 (5 bases). V was shortened by 4 bases and J by 2 bases, with 8 bases between the two germline ends. The CDR3 loop spans 13 amino acids. Germline V lookup: CDR1 SGHVS, CDR2 FNYEAQ. In DNA, the CDR3 is TGTGCCAGCAGCTACGCAGGGCAAGAGACCCAGTACTTC. This encodes CASSYAGQETQYF. The full variable domain, with the rest looked up from reference TRBV7-6 and TRBJ2-5, is GAGVSQSPRYKVTKRGQDVALRCDPISGHVSLYWYRQALGQGPEFLTYFNYEAQQDKSGLPNDRFSAERPEGSISTLTIQRTEQRDSAMYRCASSYAGQETQYFGPGTRLLVL.

This clonotype has ten or more counts. V gene TRBV7-9 combines with J gene TRBJ1-2; the D gene is possibly TRBD1 (5 bases). Trimming removed 6 bases at V and 1 base at J, with 9 bases between. Germline CDR1 SEHNR, CDR2 FQNEAQ (reference sequence). This CDR3 has 13 amino acids. The CDR3 DNA sequence: TGTGCCAGCAGGAGGGACGATAACTATGGCTACACCTTC. Translation gives CASRRDDNYGYTF.

This clonotype was counted between two and nine times. The rearrangement uses TRBV18 and TRBJ1-5, with 10 positions matching TRBD1. The CDR3 is 15 amino acids. The J segment lost 6 bases and the V segment lost 0 bases, leaving 2 bases of the junction unmatched. Germline-derived CDR1 and CDR2 are KGHSH and LQKENI. CDR3 coding DNA: TGTGCCAGCTCACCACCGGGGACAGGGGTTCAGCCCCAGCATTTT. Translating gives CASSPPGTGVQPQHF.

The rearrangement joins TRBV18 to TRBJ1-1; the D gene is possibly TRBD1 (5 bases). The V and J ends lost 4 bases and 8 bases respectively, with 11 bases between them. In germline, CDR1 is KGHSH, CDR2 LQKENI. This CDR3 has 12 amino acids. The CDR3 DNA is TGTGCCAGCTCACGGGGCGACCCCGAAGCTTTCTTT. Its protein is CASSRGDPEAFF.

This clonotype was seen at least ten times. The rearrangement joins TRBV11-2 to TRBJ1-1; no firm D call. Germline values: CDR1 SGHAT, CDR2 FQNNGV. V was trimmed by 1 base and J by 6 bases, leaving 9 bases between them. The length of the CDR3 is 13 residues. This chain's CDR3 is CASSLAGLAEAFF. As DNA, the CDR3 is TGTGCCAGCAGCTTAGCAGGTCTGGCTGAAGCTTTCTTT.

This clonotype was picked up a small number of times. The chain couples TRBV9 to TRBJ2-7; D perhaps matches TRBD2 (5 bases). Germline V CDR1 and CDR2: SGDLS, YYNGEE. This CDR3 comprises 14 residues. V lost 1 base and J lost 6, with 14 bases in between. The CDR3 here is CASSVYSDPIEQYF. The DNA for the CDR3 is TGTGCCAGCAGCGTATATAGCGACCCCATCGAGCAGTACTTC.

The chain is built from TRBV12-3 or TRBV12-4 and TRBJ2-5, with no clear D. V was trimmed by 4 bases and J by 4 bases, leaving 13 bases between them. The CDR3 loop spans 14 amino acids. CDR3 in DNA: TGTGCCAGCAGTTGGTGGAGTTCGGGAGAGACCCAGTACTTC. Translation: CASSWWSSGETQYF.

This clonotype was detected a few times. V gene TRBV5-1 combines with J gene TRBJ2-2, with D perhaps being TRBD1 or TRBD2 (5 bases each). Germline V gene data show CDR1 as SGHRS and CDR2 as YFSETQ. The V and J ends lost 5 bases and 1 base respectively, with 12 bases between them. The CDR3 covers 15 residues. CDR3 DNA: TGCGCCAGCAGAACCGGGACGGAGAACACCGGGGAGCTGTTTTTT. It specifies CASRTGTENTGELFF.

This clonotype was observed at least ten times. The chain couples TRBV12-3 or TRBV12-4 to TRBJ2-5; 8 nucleotides line up with TRBD1. Trimming took 1 base from V and 11 from J; bases not matched to a gene: 9. The CDR3 spans 14 residues. In DNA form, the CDR3 reads TGTGCCAGCAGTTTAGGGCAGGGGGCCTTGGCTCAGTACTTC. Its protein is CASSLGQGALAQYF.

This clonotype was counted many times. The V call is TRBV20-1, the J call TRBJ2-1, with D perhaps matching TRBD1 (6 bases). The V end lost 6 bases, the J end lost 4 bases, and 19 bases lay between the germline ends. In germline, CDR1 is DFQATT, CDR2 SNEGSKA (reference sequence). The CDR3 consists of 15 residues. CDR3 DNA: TGCAGTGCCTTTGAAACAGGGCTTTCGTACAATGAGCAGTTCTTC. Encoded protein: CSAFETGLSYNEQFF.

At least ten counts were recorded for this clonotype. This chain joins TRBV6-2 or TRBV6-3 and TRBJ2-1; 10 nucleotides align to TRBD2. Germline trimming cut 2 bases from V and 8 bases from J; bases unmatched to any gene: 3. This CDR3 comprises 14 residues. The V gene's germline CDR1 is MNHEY and CDR2 SVGEGT. The CDR3 bases are TGTGCCAGCAGTTACCCTAGCGGGAGCTATGAGCAGTTCTTC. Protein: CASSYPSGSYEQFF.

In its sample, this clonotype was seen a few times. This chain joins TRBV19 and TRBJ1-1, with D perhaps matching TRBD1 (6 bases). Per germline, CDR1 LNHDA and CDR2 SQIVND (reference sequence). Trimming removed 10 bases at V and 0 bases at J, with 15 bases between. The CDR3 runs 14 residues. The chain's CDR3 is CATRGPSLNTEAFF. The CDR3 DNA sequence: TGTGCCACCCGGGGGCCCTCATTGAACACTGAAGCTTTCTTT.

This clonotype was detected many times. The chain joins TRBV5-1 to TRBJ2-3, with TRBD2 matching 10 bases. Germline V gene sequence: CDR1 SGHRS, CDR2 YFSETQ. The CDR3 consists of 14 residues. V was pared by 3 bases and J by 3 bases, with 1 base of the junction left unmatched. The CDR3 DNA sequence: TGCGCCAGCAGCTCACTAGCGGGAACAGATACGCAGTATTTT. Translated: CASSSLAGTDTQYF.

The gene calls are TRBV7-9 and TRBJ1-6, with D perhaps matching TRBD1 (6 bases). Trimming removed 4 bases at V and 7 bases at J, with 8 bases between. This CDR3 is 13 amino acids long. CDR1 and CDR2 from the germline V gene are SEHNR and FQNEAQ (reference sequence). The CDR3 region has the DNA TGTGCCAGCAGCTCTACAGGGAATTCACCCCTCCACTTT. The encoded protein is CASSSTGNSPLHF.

Only a few counts were recorded for this clonotype. The chain uses TRBV5-1 and TRBJ1-1; a weak D match, TRBD1 (5 bases). The CDR3 runs 12 residues. The ends were cut back, 0 bases at V and 9 bases at J, with 9 bases in the middle. Germline-derived CDR1 and CDR2 are SGHRS and YFSETQ. The CDR3 spells CASSLDLGQAFF. The DNA of the CDR3 is TGCGCCAGCAGCTTGGATCTGGGGCAAGCTTTCTTT. The full variable domain, completed using reference TRBV5-1 and TRBJ1-1, is KAGVTQTPRYLIKTRGQQVTLSCSPISGHRSVSWYQQTPGQGLQFLFEYFSETQRNKGNFPGRFSGRQFSNSRSEMNVSTLELGDSALYLCASSLDLGQAFFGQGTRLTVV.

This clonotype was observed at least ten times. V and J are TRBV29-1 and TRBJ1-6; perhaps TRBD1 as D (6 bases). Germline CDR1 reads SQVTM; CDR2 reads ANQGSEA. V was cut by 6 bases and J by 4 bases, with 10 bases left in between. The CDR3 is 13 amino acids. CDR3 DNA sequence: TGCAGCGTCAGACAGGATTATAATTCACCCCTCCACTTT. Its translation: CSVRQDYNSPLHF.

This clonotype was counted ten times or more. V usage is TRBV11-2 and J usage is TRBJ1-5; D gene unclear. The germline V gene encodes CDR1 SGHAT and CDR2 FQNNGV. V was shortened by 5 bases and J by 6 bases, with 11 bases between the two germline ends. This CDR3 has 13 amino acids. The CDR3 is CASSPTGGQPQHF. The CDR3 DNA sequence: TGTGCCAGCAGCCCTACGGGTGGTCAGCCCCAGCATTTT.

This clonotype has just a few counts. The chain joins TRBV6-6 to TRBJ1-1; possible D gene TRBD1, 5 bases. The CDR3 sequence is 14 residues long. Germline assignment: CDR1 MNHNY and CDR2 SVGAGI (reference sequence). Trimming removed 3 bases from V and 3 bases from J, with 11 bases in between. The CDR3 region is CASSYQGIHTEAFF. CDR3 bases: TGTGCCAGCAGTTATCAGGGTATTCACACTGAAGCTTTCTTT.

This clonotype was found many times. V usage is TRBV3-1 and J usage is TRBJ1-5; D not resolved. V dropped 3 bases and J dropped 5 bases, with 5 bases sitting between them. The CDR3 sequence is 12 residues long. Germline V CDR1 and CDR2: LGHDT, YNNKEL (reference sequence). CDR3 in amino acids: CASSQQDQPQHF. The CDR3 coding sequence is TGTGCCAGCAGCCAGCAAGATCAGCCCCAGCATTTT.

This clonotype came up many times. Written as DNA, the CDR3 is TGTGCCAGCAGCCTTAGCGGGATTGACACCGGGGAGCTGTTTTTT. It translates to CASSLSGIDTGELFF. The chain links TRBV11-2 to TRBJ2-2; 8 nucleotides align to TRBD2. The ends lost 5 bases at V and 3 bases at J; junction bases unmatched: 5. The CDR3 extends over 15 amino acids. The germline gives CDR1 SGHAT, CDR2 FQNNGV.

This clonotype was counted many times. The rearrangement uses TRBV7-9 and TRBJ2-2; D gene ambiguous. V lost 3 bases and J 2 bases, leaving 7 bases between the germline ends. This CDR3 spans 14 amino acids. The V gene's germline CDR1 is SEHNR and CDR2 FQNEAQ (reference sequence). CDR3 loop: CASSFEVNTGELFF. In DNA, the CDR3 is TGTGCCAGCAGCTTTGAGGTTAACACCGGGGAGCTGTTTTTT.

This clonotype was seen more than once but under ten times. V usage is TRBV29-1 and J usage is TRBJ2-1; 13 bases are a match to TRBD2. Unmatched junction bases numbered 15, after V lost 7 bases and J lost 9 bases. The germline CDR1 and CDR2 sequences are SQVTM and ANQGSEA. This CDR3 is built from 16 residues. DNA of the CDR3: TGCAGCGCCAAACCTTACACTAGCGGGAGGGCCAGTGAGCAGTTCTTC. Its translation is CSAKPYTSGRASEQFF.

V gene TRBV7-2 combines with J gene TRBJ1-1, with 9 bases identical to TRBD1. CDR1 and CDR2 from the germline V gene are SGHTA and FQGNSA. This CDR3 is 13 amino acids long. Trimming removed 5 bases from V and 4 bases from J; junction bases left unmatched: 2. The CDR3 coding sequence is TGTGCCAGCAGCCCGGGACAGGGCACTGAAGCTTTCTTT. It encodes CASSPGQGTEAFF. Supplemented by reference TRBV7-2 and TRBJ1-1, the full variable domain reads GAGVSQSPSNKVTEKGKDVELRCDPISGHTALYWYRQSLGQGLEFLIYFQGNSAPDKSGLPSDRFSAERTGGSVSTLTIQRTQQEDSAVYLCASSPGQGTEAFFGQGTRLTVV.

V gene TRBV11-1 combines with J gene TRBJ1-1; no definite D call. This CDR3 region has 14 residues. Trimming took 3 bases from V and 8 from J, leaving 16 bases between them. CDR1 and CDR2 (germline): SGHAT, FQDESV (reference sequence). The CDR3 nucleotides are TGTGCCAGCAGCTTTGCCCGGTCTACTGGGGAAGCTTTCTTT. Protein sequence: CASSFARSTGEAFF. Combining the CDR3 with reference TRBV11-1 and TRBJ1-1 gives the whole variable domain EAEVAQSPRYKITEKSQAVAFWCDPISGHATLYWYRQILGQGPELLVQFQDESVVDDSQLPKDRFSAERLKGVDSTLKIQPAELGDSAMYLCASSFARSTGEAFFGQGTRLTVV.

The rearrangement joins TRBV5-1 to TRBJ2-5; 8 bases line up with TRBD1. With V trimmed by 4 bases and J by 4 bases, 3 bases remained unmatched. The CDR3 totals 13 residues. In germline, CDR1 is SGHRS, CDR2 YFSETQ. CDR3 amino acids: CASSDRGGETQYF. The CDR3 DNA follows: TGCGCCAGCAGCGACAGGGGAGGAGAGACCCAGTACTTC.

The genes are TRBV4-1 and TRBJ1-1; TRBD1 might be the D (5 bases). Trimming shortened V by 4 bases and J by 6 bases, and 24 bases separated the two germline ends. CDR1 is MGHRA and CDR2 is YSYEKL in the germline V gene. The CDR3 length is 17 residues. The CDR3 here is CASSPGWVGQFYSEAFF. The CDR3 coding sequence is TGCGCCAGCAGCCCTGGGTGGGTAGGACAATTTTACTCTGAAGCTTTCTTT.